The rows below give T cell receptor beta chains drawn from one sample of a study of OX40 agonist ivuxolimab in advanced cancers. Data came from immunoSEQ multiplex PCR; TCRdb stores just in-frame clones and leaves some out. The data contain some 80,000 clones, roughly 83% of them singletons. This specimen was CD4+ or CD8+ T cells sorted from blood, taken in a trial of the OX40 agonist ivuxolimab. The receptors shown here come from an adult with an advanced solid tumor such as melanoma, head and neck, liver or kidney cancer. Both conserved end residues are part of each CDR3. Fields, in order: V gene, clone size, D gene, J gene, CDR3 DNA, CDR3 protein. A D gene is named only where the DNA matches it firmly. Part of the rows lack a size; the others show once, few, many or a class for expanded clones.

>TRBV4-1|NA|NA|TRBJ2-3
TGCGCCAGCAGCCAAGATGGTCAGGGGCGGGGCACAGATACGCAGTATTTT
CASSQDGQGRGTDTQYF
>TRBV5-1|NA|NA|TRBJ2-1
TGCGCCAGCAGCCGAGCTGACAGGTCTTCCTACAATGAGCAGTTCTTC
CASSRADRSSYNEQFF
>TRBV6-5|few|NA|TRBJ2-6
TGTGCCAGCAGTTACGCGGGGACAACTGGGGCCAACGTCCTGACTTTC
CASSYAGTTGANVLTF
>TRBV10-1|once|TRBD2|TRBJ2-5
TGCGCCAGCAGTGAGTCAGAACTGACGGGGGGAATCCAAGAGACCCAGTACTTC
CASSESELTGGIQETQYF
>TRBV6-1|NA|NA|TRBJ1-5
TGTGCCAGCAACAATCTACAGGGAAATCAGCCCCAGCATTTT
CASNNLQGNQPQHF
>TRBV7-3|NA|TRBD2|TRBJ2-1
TGTGCCAGCAGCTCAGGACTAGCGGGAGGAGCGCAGTTCTTC
CASSSGLAGGAQFF
>TRBV7-2|NA|NA|TRBJ2-1
TGTGCCAGCAGCTTAGGGGGGTCCTACAATGAGCAGTTCTTC
CASSLGGSYNEQFF
>TRBV5-1|NA|TRBD1|TRBJ2-7
TGCGCCAGCAAGGCGCGCGGACAGGGTCCTCCGGGAGACTTTTACGAGCAGTACTTC
CASKARGQGPPGDFYEQYF
>TRBV9|many|TRBD1|TRBJ1-5
TGTGCCAGCAGCGCTGGACAGGGAAATCAGCCCCAGCATTTT
CASSAGQGNQPQHF
>TRBV19|NA|NA|TRBJ2-1
TGTGCCAGTAGTCATAGGGGGGGGAATGAGCAGTTCTTC
CASSHRGGNEQFF
>TRBV7-6|NA|NA|TRBJ1-2
TGTGCCAGCAGCCCCAAAGGGGGTTTAGGTGGCTACACCTTC
CASSPKGGLGGYTF
>TRBV14|NA|NA|TRBJ1-4
TGTGCCAGCAGCTCTCTAGGACAAGCTGAAAAACTGTTTTTT
CASSSLGQAEKLFF
>TRBV6-1|NA|NA|TRBJ1-5
TGTGCCAGCAGTGGACAGGACGGGGATCAGCCCCAGCATTTT
CASSGQDGDQPQHF
>TRBV19|NA|NA|TRBJ1-5
TGTGCCAGTACGACAGAAAAAGGCAATCAGCCCCAGCATTTT
CASTTEKGNQPQHF
>TRBV4-2|NA|TRBD2|TRBJ2-2
TGTGCCAGCAGCCAAGAAGCGGGGGACTACACCGGGGAGCTGTTTTTT
CASSQEAGDYTGELFF
>TRBV5-4|few|NA|TRBJ2-7
TGTGCCAGCAGCTCTCCAGGGGGGTACGAGCAGTACTTC
CASSSPGGYEQYF
>TRBV5-6|NA|TRBD1|TRBJ2-2
TGTGCCAGCAGCTGGGACAGACTCACCGGGGAGCTGTTTTTT
CASSWDRLTGELFF
>TRBV19|NA|TRBD1|TRBJ1-4
TGTGCCAGTACCGGACAGGGGGCCGGTGAAAAACTGTTTTTT
CASTGQGAGEKLFF
>TRBV11-3|NA|TRBD1|TRBJ2-4
TGTGCCAGCACCCGGACAGGGGGCATGGCCAAAAACATTCAGTACTTC
CASTRTGGMAKNIQYF
>TRBV2|few|TRBD1|TRBJ2-4
TGTGCCAGCAGCCGGGACAGTCAAGCCAAAAACATTCAGTACTTC
CASSRDSQAKNIQYF
>TRBV20-1|NA|NA|TRBJ1-1
TGCAGTGCTAGGGGGAACACTGAAGCTTTCTTT
CSARGNTEAFF
>TRBV5-1|NA|TRBD2|TRBJ2-7
TGCGCCAGCAGCCCGGTGGATAGCGGGGGGGACGAGCAGTACTTC
CASSPVDSGGDEQYF
>TRBV19|NA|TRBD1|TRBJ2-1
TGTGCCAGTACTAAGGACAGGGCCTACAATGAGCAGTTCTTC
CASTKDRAYNEQFF
>TRBV6-4|NA|NA|TRBJ2-1
TGTGCCAGCAGTGACGAAGGGGCTCGGATAAATGAGCAGTTCTTC
CASSDEGARINEQFF
>TRBV4-1|NA|TRBD2|TRBJ2-7
TGCGCCAGCAGCCAAAACCTAGCGGGGGGCTACGAGCAGTACTTC
CASSQNLAGGYEQYF
>TRBV28|few|NA|TRBJ2-7
TGTGCCAGCAGCCAGACTGACAGTAAGAGCTACGAGCAGTACTTC
CASSQTDSKSYEQYF
>TRBV18|NA|TRBD2|TRBJ2-2
TGTGCCAGCTCACCCGATCTAGCGGGAGTTGCTGGGGAGCTGTTTTTT
CASSPDLAGVAGELFF
>TRBV30|NA|NA|TRBJ1-3
TGTGCCTGGAGTCTCCGGAACACCATATATTTT
CAWSLRNTIYF
>TRBV11-2|NA|TRBD2|TRBJ2-7
TGTGCCAGCAGCTTAGGCCGGGGACTAGCGATTACCTACGAGCAGTACTTC
CASSLGRGLAITYEQYF
>TRBV18|once|TRBD1|TRBJ1-6
TGTGCCAGCTCCGGGACAGTTACTTCGATTTCACCCCTCCACTTT
CASSGTVTSISPLHF
>TRBV29-1|NA|NA|TRBJ1-5
TGCAGCGTTGGGACAGAGTATCAGCCCCAGCATTTT
CSVGTEYQPQHF